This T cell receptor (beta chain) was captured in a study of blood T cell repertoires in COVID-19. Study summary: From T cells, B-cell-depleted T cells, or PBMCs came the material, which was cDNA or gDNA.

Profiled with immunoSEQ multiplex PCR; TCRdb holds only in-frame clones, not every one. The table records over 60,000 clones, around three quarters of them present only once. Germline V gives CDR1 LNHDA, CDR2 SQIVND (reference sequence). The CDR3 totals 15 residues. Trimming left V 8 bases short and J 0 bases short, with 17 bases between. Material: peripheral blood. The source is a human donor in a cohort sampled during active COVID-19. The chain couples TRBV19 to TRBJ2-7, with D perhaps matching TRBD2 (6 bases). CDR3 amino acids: CASGTGGARSYEQYF. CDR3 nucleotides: TGTGCCAGTGGGACTGGGGGAGCGCGCTCCTACGAGCAGTACTTC.